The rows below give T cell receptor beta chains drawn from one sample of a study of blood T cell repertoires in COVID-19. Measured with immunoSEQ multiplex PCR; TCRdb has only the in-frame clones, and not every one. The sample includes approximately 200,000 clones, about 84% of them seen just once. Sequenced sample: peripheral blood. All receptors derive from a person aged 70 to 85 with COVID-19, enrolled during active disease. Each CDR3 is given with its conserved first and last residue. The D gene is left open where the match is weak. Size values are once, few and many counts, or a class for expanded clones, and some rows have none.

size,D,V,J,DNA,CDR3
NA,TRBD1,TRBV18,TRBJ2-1,TGTGCCAGCTCCCAGACAGGGACAGGGGGCCTCGATGAGCAGTTCTTC,CASSQTGTGGLDEQFF
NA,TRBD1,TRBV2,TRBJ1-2,TGTGCCAGCAGTAGGGACAGGGGGGAATCGTACGGCTACACCTTC,CASSRDRGESYGYTF
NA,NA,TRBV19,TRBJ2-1,TGTGCCAGTAGTATTCGGGCCCCAGCGGAAAATGAGCAGTTCTTC,CASSIRAPAENEQFF
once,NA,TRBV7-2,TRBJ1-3,TGTGCCAGCAGCATTGGACAGACAAGCTCTGGAAACACCATATATTTT,CASSIGQTSSGNTIYF
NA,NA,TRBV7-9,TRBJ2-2,TGTGCCAGCAGCTCGCGGGTGACCGGGGAGCTGTTTTTT,CASSSRVTGELFF
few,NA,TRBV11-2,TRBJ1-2,TGTGCCAGCAGCCGCGGCCGCGGCTATGGCTACACCTTC,CASSRGRGYGYTF
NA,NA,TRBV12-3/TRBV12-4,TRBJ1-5,TGTGCCAGCAGGGAGGGACCAAATCAGCCCCAGCATTTT,CASREGPNQPQHF
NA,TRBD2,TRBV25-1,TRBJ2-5,TGTGCCAGCAGTGAATTAGGTCGGGGGGGGCCCCAAGAGACCCAGTACTTC,CASSELGRGGPQETQYF
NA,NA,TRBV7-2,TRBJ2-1,TGTGCCAGCAAGAGACGTAGGGGTGGTGGAAACCCTAATAACAATGAGCAGTTCTTC,CASKRRRGGGNPNNNEQFF
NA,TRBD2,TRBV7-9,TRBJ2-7,TGTGCCAGCAGCATGGGACTAACCTACGAGCAGTACTTC,CASSMGLTYEQYF
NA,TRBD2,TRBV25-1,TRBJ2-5,TGTGCCAGCAGTGAAAGGTTCGGGCTAGCGGGGACAGAGACCCAGTACTTC,CASSERFGLAGTETQYF
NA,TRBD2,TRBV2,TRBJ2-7,TGTGCCAGCAAATGGGCTAGCGGGACGAACGAGCAGTACTTC,CASKWASGTNEQYF
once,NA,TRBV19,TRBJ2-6,TGTGCCACTACTTCGGTTGGGGCGGGGGCCAACGTCCTGACTTTC,CATTSVGAGANVLTF
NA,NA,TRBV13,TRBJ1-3,TGTGCCAGCAGCGGGAAGTCGGGGTCGCGCAAAAGAAACACCATATATTTT,CASSGKSGSRKRNTIYF
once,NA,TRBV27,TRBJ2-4,TGTGCCAGCAGTACCCGGGATCAGGAAATTCAGTACTTC,CASSTRDQEIQYF
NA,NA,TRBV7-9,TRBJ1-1,TGTGCCAGCAGCACCCTCGGACAGACGAGAACCTTAGAAGCTTTCTTT,CASSTLGQTRTLEAFF
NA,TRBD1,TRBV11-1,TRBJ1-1,TGTGCCAGCAGCGTGACAGGGGGAGCTTTCTTT,CASSVTGGAFF
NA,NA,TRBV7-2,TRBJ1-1,TGTGCCAGCAGCTCACAGGGCGATACTGAAGCTTTCTTT,CASSSQGDTEAFF